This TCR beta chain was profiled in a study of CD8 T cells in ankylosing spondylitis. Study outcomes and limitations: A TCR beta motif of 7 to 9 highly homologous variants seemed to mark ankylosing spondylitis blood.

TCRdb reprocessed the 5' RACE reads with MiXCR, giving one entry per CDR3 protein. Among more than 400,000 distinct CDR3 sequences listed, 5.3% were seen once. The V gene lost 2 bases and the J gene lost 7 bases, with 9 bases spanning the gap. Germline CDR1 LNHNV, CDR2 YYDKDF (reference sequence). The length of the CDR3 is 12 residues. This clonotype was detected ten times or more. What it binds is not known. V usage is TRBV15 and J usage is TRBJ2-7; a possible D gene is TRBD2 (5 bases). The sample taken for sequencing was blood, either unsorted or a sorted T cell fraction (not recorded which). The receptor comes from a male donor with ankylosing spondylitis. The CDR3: CATSRYSGEQYF. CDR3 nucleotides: TGTGCCACCAGCAGATATTCGGGGGAGCAGTACTTC.